This T cell receptor beta chain comes out of a study of T cell responses to AZD1222 COVID-19 vaccine. V lost 2 bases, J lost 3 bases, and 16 bases lay in between. CDR1 is SGHAT, CDR2 FQNNGV, per germline. This CDR3 region has 17 residues. The data were produced by immunoSEQ multiplex PCR, yet TCRdb's version contains in-frame clones alone and is incomplete. The sample has about 110,000 clones; approximately 88% are singletons. Points on this clone: Its antigen remains unknown.

Overall study results and limits: Donors were chiefly white British, with a greater number of females, and clonal diversity was perhaps underestimated.

The sequence came from an adult in good health. The sample consisted of peripheral blood, taken on day 0 of AZD1222 vaccination. The chain joins TRBV11-2 to TRBJ1-4; D perhaps matches TRBD1 (5 bases). CDR3 protein: CASSLPVFGGSNEKLFF. In DNA, the CDR3 is TGTGCCAGCAGCTTACCTGTTTTCGGGGGGTCTAATGAAAAACTGTTTTTT. Drawing the rest from reference TRBV11-2 and TRBJ1-4, the complete variable domain is EAGVAQSPRYKIIEKRQSVAFWCNPISGHATLYWYQQILGQGPKLLIQFQNNGVVDDSQLPKDRFSAERLKGVDSTLKIQPAKLEDSAVYLCASSLPVFGGSNEKLFFGSGTQLSVL.